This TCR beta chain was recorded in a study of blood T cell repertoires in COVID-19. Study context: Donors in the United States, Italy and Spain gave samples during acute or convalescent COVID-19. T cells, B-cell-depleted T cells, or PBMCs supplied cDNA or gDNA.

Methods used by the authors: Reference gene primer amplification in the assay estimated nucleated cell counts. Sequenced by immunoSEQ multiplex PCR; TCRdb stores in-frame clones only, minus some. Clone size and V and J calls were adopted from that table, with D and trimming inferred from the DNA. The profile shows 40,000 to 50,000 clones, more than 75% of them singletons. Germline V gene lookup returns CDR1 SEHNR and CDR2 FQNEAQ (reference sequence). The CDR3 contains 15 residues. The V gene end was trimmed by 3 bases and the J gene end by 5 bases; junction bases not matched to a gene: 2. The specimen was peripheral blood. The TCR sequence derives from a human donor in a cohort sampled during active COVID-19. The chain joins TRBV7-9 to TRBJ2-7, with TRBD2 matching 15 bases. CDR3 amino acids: CASSFRTSGRDEQYF. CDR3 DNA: TGTGCCAGCAGCTTTAGGACTAGCGGGAGGGACGAGCAGTACTTC. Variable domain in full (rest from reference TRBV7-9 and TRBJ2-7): DTGVSQNPRHKITKRGQNVTFRCDPISEHNRLYWYRQTLGQGPEFLTYFQNEAQLEKSRLLSDRFSAERPKGSFSTLEIQRTEQGDSAMYLCASSFRTSGRDEQYFGPGTRLTVT.